The entry that follows covers one T cell receptor (beta chain) sequence. Original processing notes: Reference gene primers were amplified, and this amplification served to estimate nucleated cell counts. Assay used: immunoSEQ multiplex PCR; TCRdb lists only in-frame clones, some missing. The V and J calls and clone size come from that table; D and trimming were worked out from the DNA. This table has some 200,000 clones, about 87% appearing once. This entry belongs to a study of blood T cell repertoires in COVID-19. Study-wide background: The United States, Italy and Spain were the sources of the acute and convalescent COVID-19 samples. Sources were T cells, B-cell-depleted T cells, or PBMCs; the material itself was cDNA or gDNA.

In germline, CDR1 is MNHEY, CDR2 SMNVEV (reference sequence). This CDR3 region has 15 residues. V gave up 2 bases and J gave up 0 bases, with 8 bases separating them. The clonotype originates from a middle-aged man with active or convalescent COVID-19. Sequenced input: peripheral blood. V is TRBV27 and J is TRBJ2-4; no clear D. The CDR3 region has the DNA TGTGCCAGCAGTTTAAACGGCGGAGCCAAAAACATTCAGTACTTC. Residues: CASSLNGGAKNIQYF.